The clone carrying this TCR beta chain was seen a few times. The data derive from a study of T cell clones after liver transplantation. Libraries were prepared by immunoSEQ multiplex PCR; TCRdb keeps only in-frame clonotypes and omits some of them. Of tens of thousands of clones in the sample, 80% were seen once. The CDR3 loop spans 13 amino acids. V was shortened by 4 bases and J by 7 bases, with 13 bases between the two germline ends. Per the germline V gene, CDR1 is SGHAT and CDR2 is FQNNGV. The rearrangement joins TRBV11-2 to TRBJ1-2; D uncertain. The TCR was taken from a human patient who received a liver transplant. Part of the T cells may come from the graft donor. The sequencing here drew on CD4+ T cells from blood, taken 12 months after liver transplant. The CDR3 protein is CASSSEVLGGYTF. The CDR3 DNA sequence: TGTGCCAGCAGCTCTGAGGTGTTGGGTGGCTACACCTTC.